The next 20 T cell receptor beta chains were all read from a single sample in a study of beta chain features in type 1 diabetes. Expressed TCRB transcripts were sequenced, since all the RNA that had been isolated was reverse transcribed. The data were produced by immunoSEQ multiplex PCR, yet TCRdb's version contains in-frame clones alone and is incomplete. The table includes almost 350,000 clones, 8% detected once. What was sequenced was central memory CD4+ T cells from blood. The receptor source for this set is a young woman in good health.

A few counts support this clone. The chain has TRBV4-2 and TRBJ2-1; weak D call: TRBD2 (6 bases). CDR1 and CDR2 (germline): LGHNA, YNFKEQ. Between the trimmed V and J ends, which lost 1 base and 6 bases, there was a span of 16 bases. The CDR3 is 16 residues long. The CDR3 DNA sequence: TGTGCCAGCAGCCAAGGTCCGGCGGGGCAAGGCAATGAGCAGTTCTTC. Its protein product is CASSQGPAGQGNEQFF.

This clone was observed a handful of times. Written as DNA, the CDR3 is TGCGCCAGCAGCCAAGATGTGTCTCCGGCCAAAAACATTCAGTACTTC. Protein: CASSQDVSPAKNIQYF. This sequence joins TRBV4-3 and TRBJ2-4; D gene uncertain. There are 16 residues in the CDR3. Trimming removed 0 bases at V and 1 base at J, with 10 bases between. Germline V gene lookup returns CDR1 LGHNA and CDR2 YSLEER.

Remarks on this clone: A read error is possible here, since a much larger clone lies one base away. Other DNA sequences of this sample code for an identical CDR3. V and J are TRBV11-2 and TRBJ2-5; the D is unclear. V shed 1 base and J shed 5 bases, with 2 bases lying between them. Germline V gene data show CDR1 as SGHAT and CDR2 as FQNNGV. The CDR3 covers 11 residues. The CDR3 spells CASSLGETQYF. The CDR3 DNA is TGTGCCAGCAGCTTAGGGGAGACCCAGTACTTC.

This clone was observed a handful of times. This sequence joins TRBV7-9 and TRBJ1-2, with a weak D call TRBD1 (6 bases). The V end was cut by 5 bases, the J end by 13 bases, with 17 bases between. Germline lookup yields CDR1 SEHNR and CDR2 FQNEAQ (reference sequence). The CDR3 has 12 amino acids. The DNA of the CDR3 is TGTGCCAGCAGCCAGGACAGTCTCTCGCTCACCTTC. This codes for CASSQDSLSLTF. Full variable domain (outside the CDR3, taken from reference TRBV7-9 and TRBJ1-2): DTGVSQNPRHKITKRGQNVTFRCDPISEHNRLYWYRQTLGQGPEFLTYFQNEAQLEKSRLLSDRFSAERPKGSFSTLEIQRTEQGDSAMYLCASSQDSLSLTFGSGTRLTVV.

The chain has TRBV6-5 and TRBJ1-3; no firm D call. Trimming shortened V by 4 bases and J by 8 bases, and 15 bases separated the two germline ends. Looked up from germline, CDR1 is MNHEY and CDR2 is SVGAGI. This CDR3 comprises 14 residues. The CDR3 is CASSLWGVGDTIYF. CDR3 nucleotides: TGTGCCAGCAGTTTATGGGGTGTCGGGGACACCATATATTTT.

This clone was seen at least ten times. The chain has TRBV11-2 and TRBJ2-1, with TRBD2 as a possible D gene (6 bases). CDR1 and CDR2 from the germline V gene are SGHAT and FQNNGV. V shed 0 bases and J shed 2 bases, with 11 bases lying between them. CDR3 length equals 16 residues. CDR3 residues: CASSLDGVAAYNEQFF. The CDR3 nucleotides read TGTGCCAGCAGCTTAGATGGGGTAGCGGCCTACAATGAGCAGTTCTTC.

This clone was picked up many times. This chain links TRBV14 with TRBJ2-7; the D call may be TRBD1 or TRBD2 (5 bases each). CDR1 is SGHDN, CDR2 FVKESK, per germline. The CDR3 is made up of 14 amino acids. The V end was cut by 4 bases, the J end by 0 bases, with 10 bases between. The CDR3 DNA reads TGTGCCAGCAGCCGGGACGGCTTCTCCTACGAGCAGTACTTC. The encoded protein is CASSRDGFSYEQYF.

The chain couples TRBV7-3 to TRBJ2-7, with 11 bases aligning to TRBD1. CDR3 length: 15 amino acids. With V trimmed by 5 bases and J by 4 bases, 7 bases remained unmatched. The germline V gene has CDR1 SGHTA and CDR2 FQGTGA. The CDR3 region has the DNA TGTGCCAGCAGCCCTGTCGGGACAGGGGGTTACGAGCAGTACTTC. Residues: CASSPVGTGGYEQYF.

This chain uses TRBV9 with TRBJ2-1; D remains ambiguous. Trimming shortened V by 0 bases and J by 2 bases, and 9 bases separated the two germline ends. The CDR3 has 15 amino acids. Germline V CDR1 and CDR2: SGDLS, YYNGEE. The CDR3 reads CASSVGSSPYNEQFF. For the CDR3, the DNA is TGTGCCAGCAGCGTAGGTAGCAGCCCCTACAATGAGCAGTTCTTC. The full variable domain, completed using reference TRBV9 and TRBJ2-1, is DSGVTQTPKHLITATGQRVTLRCSPRSGDLSVYWYQQSLDQGLQFLIQYYNGEERAKGNILERFSAQQFPDLHSELNLSSLELGDSALYFCASSVGSSPYNEQFFGPGTRLTVL.

J is TRBJ1-1 and V is TRBV29-1; TRBD1 is a possible D gene (5 bases). V lost 3 bases and J 1 base, leaving 9 bases between the germline ends. This CDR3 comprises 13 residues. Looked up from germline, CDR1 is SQVTM and CDR2 is ANQGSEA. The CDR3 coding sequence is TGCAGCGTTGATTGGGGCAGGAACACTGAAGCTTTCTTT. It yields the protein CSVDWGRNTEAFF. Full variable domain (missing parts from reference TRBV29-1 and TRBJ1-1): SAVISQKPSRDICQRGTSLTIQCQVDSQVTMMFWYRQQPGQSLTLIATANQGSEATYESGFVIDKFPISRPNLTFSTLTVSNMSPEDSSIYLCSVDWGRNTEAFFGQGTRLTVV.

This clone was counted ten times or more. Additional DNA sequences in this sample encode the identical CDR3. The chain carries TRBV4-3 and TRBJ2-1; D is ambiguous. V lost 0 bases and J lost 5, with 5 bases in between. Per the germline V gene, CDR1 is LGHNA and CDR2 is YSLEER. This CDR3 has 13 amino acids. CDR3 sequence: CASSQETNNEQFF. In nucleotides, the CDR3 is TGCGCCAGCAGCCAAGAGACAAACAATGAGCAGTTCTTC.

This clone has only a few counts. The chain links TRBV6-6 to TRBJ1-2; no clear D. Deletions cut 4 bases from V and 4 bases from J, with 10 bases between. The CDR3 length is 13 residues. Germline assignment: CDR1 MNHNY and CDR2 SVGAGI (reference sequence). The CDR3 here is CASSSAGSYGYTF. CDR3 sequence (DNA): TGTGCCAGCAGTTCGGCAGGAAGCTATGGCTACACCTTC.

This clone was seen a handful of times. The CDR3 bases are TGTGCCAGCAGCTCGGGAAGACAGCGTCGGGAGCAGTACTTC. The encoded protein is CASSSGRQRREQYF. This chain uses TRBV7-8 with TRBJ2-7; tentatively, D is TRBD1 or TRBD2 (5 bases each). This CDR3 contains 14 residues. V lost 4 bases, J lost 7 bases, and 17 bases lay in between. Looked up from germline, CDR1 is SGHVS and CDR2 is FQNEAQ.

The V gene is TRBV6-5, the J gene TRBJ1-5; D gene uncertain. The germline V gene has CDR1 MNHEY and CDR2 SVGAGI. Trimming shortened V by 5 bases and J by 2 bases, and 13 bases separated the two germline ends. This CDR3 spans 15 amino acids. The CDR3 DNA sequence: TGTGCCAGCAGTCGGGCAGCCACGGGCAATCAGCCCCAGCATTTT. Its translation is CASSRAATGNQPQHF.

This clone was detected many times. The gene calls are TRBV7-2 and TRBJ1-2; 8 positions agree with TRBD1. This CDR3 has 14 amino acids. V gave up 6 bases and J gave up 8 bases; unmatched junction bases: 11. Germline V gene data show CDR1 as SGHTA and CDR2 as FQGNSA. Here the CDR3 reads CASSPGGELRGYTF. CDR3 sequence (DNA): TGTGCCAGCAGTCCAGGGGGCGAACTGAGGGGCTACACCTTC.

The CDR3 reads CASSDRGYEQYF. Written as DNA, the CDR3 is TGTGCCAGTAGCGACAGGGGCTACGAGCAGTACTTC. This chain uses TRBV19 with TRBJ2-7; 8 positions match TRBD1. The CDR3 length is 12 residues. J was trimmed by 3 bases and V by 6 bases; bases with no gene match: 1. Germline CDR1 reads LNHDA; CDR2 reads SQIVND (reference sequence). Full variable domain (remainder filled in from reference TRBV19 and TRBJ2-7): DGGITQSPKYLFRKEGQNVTLSCEQNLNHDAMYWYRQDPGQGLRLIYYSQIVNDFQKGDIAEGYSVSREKKESFPLTVTSAQKNPTAFYLCASSDRGYEQYFGPGTRLTVT.

V gene TRBV7-8 combines with J gene TRBJ1-1, with TRBD1 matching 10 bases. CDR1 SGHVS and CDR2 FQNEAQ come from the germline V gene. Trimming at V came to 5 bases and at J to 0 bases, leaving 6 bases not matched to a gene. This CDR3 has 16 residues. CDR3 coding DNA: TGTGCCAGCAGCCCCCGACAGGGGGCTTTGAACACTGAAGCTTTCTTT. It encodes CASSPRQGALNTEAFF.

The chain uses TRBV9 and TRBJ2-1; 15 bases match TRBD2. The CDR3 sequence is 19 residues long. CDR1 is SGDLS and CDR2 is YYNGEE in the germline V gene. V gave up 0 bases and J gave up 3 bases; unmatched junction bases: 7. The CDR3 DNA follows: TGTGCCAGCAGCGTAGGCTGGGGACTAGCGGGAGGTAACTACAATGAGCAGTTCTTC. Protein product: CASSVGWGLAGGNYNEQFF. Complete variable domain (other parts from reference TRBV9 and TRBJ2-1): DSGVTQTPKHLITATGQRVTLRCSPRSGDLSVYWYQQSLDQGLQFLIQYYNGEERAKGNILERFSAQQFPDLHSELNLSSLELGDSALYFCASSVGWGLAGGNYNEQFFGPGTRLTVL.

This clone was counted a few times. The rearrangement links TRBV11-2 to TRBJ2-3; D unclear. The germline V gene encodes CDR1 SGHAT and CDR2 FQNNGV. The CDR3 runs to 13 residues. V gave up 3 bases and J gave up 0 bases, with 4 bases separating them. The CDR3 DNA reads TGTGCCAGCAGCTTGCCCAGCACAGATACGCAGTATTTT. It specifies CASSLPSTDTQYF.

J is TRBJ2-3 and V is TRBV18; D remains ambiguous. CDR1 is KGHSH, CDR2 LQKENI, per germline. This CDR3 is built from 13 residues. V gave up 1 base and J gave up 1 base, with 3 bases separating them. The CDR3 DNA sequence: TGTGCCAGCTCACCACTGGGCACAGATACGCAGTATTTT. Its protein is CASSPLGTDTQYF.